Presented here are 9 T cell receptor beta chains from one specimen sequenced in a study of T cell responses to AZD1222 COVID-19 vaccine. The data were produced by immunoSEQ multiplex PCR, yet TCRdb's version contains in-frame clones alone and is incomplete. This table holds about 130,000 clones, around 90% found once. The specimen was peripheral blood, collected 28 days after the second AZD1222 dose. All receptors derive from an adult who received the AZD1222 COVID-19 vaccine.

The chain is built from TRBV19 and TRBJ1-4; weak D call: TRBD1 (5 bases). V lost 5 bases to trimming and J lost 0 bases, with 13 bases between them. The CDR3 is 16 amino acids. The germline V gene has CDR1 LNHDA and CDR2 SQIVND (reference sequence). CDR3 sequence: CASSRPDRTTNEKLFF. CDR3 DNA sequence: TGTGCCAGTAGTCGGCCTGACAGAACAACTAATGAAAAACTGTTTTTT.

This clone was seen a single time. The chain couples TRBV28 to TRBJ1-2, with TRBD1 matching over 8 bases. Per germline, CDR1 MDHEN and CDR2 SYDVKM. The CDR3 is 13 residues long. J was trimmed by 5 bases and V by 5 bases; bases with no gene match: 4. CDR3 in DNA: TGTGCCAGCAGTCTGGACAGGGAGTATGGCTACACCTTC. The encoded protein is CASSLDREYGYTF.

The V gene is TRBV3-1 (or the pseudogene TRBV3-2), the J gene TRBJ2-3; D is undetermined. CDR1 is LGHDT and CDR2 is YNNKEL in the germline V gene (reference sequence). The CDR3 runs to 12 residues. V was cut by 0 bases and J by 6 bases, with 4 bases left in between. CDR3 sequence (DNA): TGTGCCAGCAGCCAAGAGTTTGATACGCAGTATTTT. This gives the protein CASSQEFDTQYF.

The rearrangement uses TRBV18 and TRBJ2-1; 9 nucleotides line up with TRBD2. With 1 base clipped from V and 2 bases from J, the junction kept 3 bases outside the gene matches. CDR1 KGHSH and CDR2 LQKENI come from the germline V gene. The CDR3 has 16 amino acids. CDR3 DNA: TGTGCCAGCTCACCACTAGCGGGAGCCGCCTACAATGAGCAGTTCTTC. Its protein product is CASSPLAGAAYNEQFF.

This clone was seen a single time. The V gene is TRBV19, the J gene TRBJ1-3; 7 bases are shared with TRBD1. V shed 8 bases, J shed 0 bases, and the junction held 4 bases outside the gene matches. From germline, CDR1 is LNHDA and CDR2 SQIVND (reference sequence). The CDR3 runs 14 residues. Here the CDR3 reads CASQGGASGNTIYF. The DNA of the CDR3 is TGTGCCAGTCAGGGGGGGGCCTCTGGAAACACCATATATTTT.

The rearrangement links TRBV19 to TRBJ1-5; a weak D match, TRBD1 (6 bases). The germline gives CDR1 LNHDA, CDR2 SQIVND (reference sequence). V dropped 7 bases and J dropped 1 base, with 14 bases sitting between them. The CDR3 covers 15 residues. CDR3 residues: CASKWAQGSNQPQHF. Written as DNA, the CDR3 is TGTGCCAGTAAATGGGCCCAGGGGAGCAATCAGCCCCAGCATTTT.

This chain links TRBV27 with TRBJ1-4; the D gene is possibly TRBD1 (5 bases). Germline values: CDR1 MNHEY, CDR2 SMNVEV (reference sequence). The V gene lost 5 bases and the J gene lost 0 bases, with 13 bases spanning the gap. The CDR3 length is 16 residues. DNA for the CDR3: TGTGCCAGCAGTCCTACCGACAGCCCAACTAATGAAAAACTGTTTTTT. Amino acid sequence: CASSPTDSPTNEKLFF.

The chain carries TRBV4-1 and TRBJ1-2; 11 bases agree with TRBD1. Germline V gene lookup returns CDR1 MGHRA and CDR2 YSYEKL. The CDR3 contains 17 residues. V lost 0 bases and J lost 3; bases outside the gene matches: 6. The CDR3 here is CASSQDGWGQGDYGYTF. CDR3 DNA sequence: TGCGCCAGCAGCCAAGACGGTTGGGGACAGGGGGACTATGGCTACACCTTC.

This chain connects TRBV5-6 to TRBJ1-5, with D hard to call. Germline CDR1 SGHDT, CDR2 YYEEEE. The CDR3 length is 14 residues. V dropped 0 bases and J dropped 5 bases, with 9 bases sitting between them. CDR3 nucleotides: TGTGCCAGCAGCTTGGGAAGTGGCGATCAGCCCCAGCATTTT. Amino acids: CASSLGSGDQPQHF.